This is a list of T cell receptor beta chains from one sample in a study of OX40 agonist ivuxolimab in advanced cancers. TCRdb's copy holds only in-frame clones and misses some; the assay was immunoSEQ multiplex PCR. Of about 31,000 clones listed, about 86% are singletons. The sample was CD4+ or CD8+ T cells sorted from blood, taken in a trial of the OX40 agonist ivuxolimab. The receptors were sampled from an adult with an advanced solid tumor such as melanoma, head and neck, liver or kidney cancer. Both conserved end residues are part of each CDR3. Each record gives: D gene, clone size, J gene, V gene, CDR3 DNA, CDR3 protein. A D gene is named only where the DNA matches it firmly. Clone size is stated in some rows and not others, as once, few, many or a class when expanded.

-	-	TRBJ2-1	TRBV7-2	TGTGCCAGCAGCTTAGAGGACAAAGGACCCAACAATGAGCAGTTCTTC	CASSLEDKGPNNEQFF
-	few	TRBJ2-3	TRBV6-6	TGTGCCAGCAGTTCGGGACCGCCTGGGGGCACAGATACGCAGTATTTT	CASSSGPPGGTDTQYF
-	few	TRBJ2-3	TRBV27	TGTGCCAGCACCTTTCACACGGGAATGCGCACAGATACGCAGTATTTT	CASTFHTGMRTDTQYF
TRBD1	-	TRBJ1-2	TRBV2	TGTGCCAGCAGTCCCGGGACAGGGTTATCCTATGGCTACACCTTC	CASSPGTGLSYGYTF
-	once	TRBJ1-5	TRBV4-1	TGCGCCAGCAGGCCAGACTCGAGGGGTCAGCCCCAGCATTTT	CASRPDSRGQPQHF
-	many	TRBJ1-1	TRBV19	TGTGCCAGTAGTAATGGGGGCAGAACTGAAGCTTTCTTT	CASSNGGRTEAFF
-	-	TRBJ2-1	TRBV11-2	TGTGCCAGCAGCTCGGACACTTACAGTGAGCAGTTCTTC	CASSSDTYSEQFF
-	-	TRBJ2-1	TRBV27	TGTGCCAGCAGTTTATTGCGGAGCTCCTACAATGAGCAGTTCTTC	CASSLLRSSYNEQFF
-	-	TRBJ1-5	TRBV27	TGTGCCAGCAGTTCCCTTAAATCGAATCAGCCCCAGCATTTT	CASSSLKSNQPQHF
-	-	TRBJ2-3	TRBV10-3	TGTGCCCTGTCCGACAGACCCTTCACAGATACGCAGTATTTT	CALSDRPFTDTQYF
-	-	TRBJ1-6	TRBV11-3	TGTGCCAGCAGCTTAGGATCGGGTTCACCCCTCCACTTT	CASSLGSGSPLHF
TRBD2	few	TRBJ2-3	TRBV5-4	TGTGCCAGCAGCATACCTAGCGGGGGGCGCACAGATACGCAGTATTTT	CASSIPSGGRTDTQYF
TRBD1	-	TRBJ2-7	TRBV7-9	TGTGCCAGCACCGGACAGGGGATAATCCACGAGCAGTACTTC	CASTGQGIIHEQYF
-	-	TRBJ2-4	TRBV2	TGTGCCAGCAGGGGGACTACAGGGTTCAACATTCAGTACTTC	CASRGTTGFNIQYF
-	-	TRBJ1-1	TRBV29-1	TGCAGCGCCAACAACAGGGTGGGGACTGAAGCTTTCTTT	CSANNRVGTEAFF
TRBD1	once	TRBJ2-7	TRBV11-3	TGTGCCAGCAGCCCCAGGGGGTCCTACGAGCAGTACTTC	CASSPRGSYEQYF
-	-	TRBJ2-1	TRBV11-2	TGTGCCAGCAGCTTAGATCTGGCAGGGGCCTACAATGAGCAGTTCTTC	CASSLDLAGAYNEQFF